Each of the 7 T cell receptor beta chains below was sequenced from the same sample in a study of regulatory T cells in long-lasting Graves disease. Researchers made TCR beta libraries by using iRepertoire HTBI primers and running Arm-PCR on CDR3 regions. TCRdb itself ran the multiplex PCR reads through MiXCR, one entry per CDR3 protein. The table includes 400,000 to 500,000 distinct CDR3 sequences, roughly 23% detected once. The time point denotes: persistent/refractory GD, antithyroid drugs over 5 years with positive TRAb. Making the TCR library involved RNA that had been extracted from PBMCs. Sequencing used peripheral blood mononuclear cells (PBMCs), obtained when the disease was refractory, from a patient treated with antithyroid drugs. The receptors come from a female donor with Graves disease.

This clonotype was seen repeatedly, ten times or more. V gene TRBV28 combines with J gene TRBJ1-2; tentative D call: TRBD1 (6 bases). Germline CDR1 and CDR2: MDHEN and SYDVKM. Deletions cut 5 bases from V and 7 bases from J, with 20 bases between. CDR3 length: 15 amino acids. This chain's CDR3 is CASSTKSTGSLGYTF. For the CDR3, the DNA is TGTGCCAGCAGTACCAAATCCACAGGGAGTCTTGGCTACACCTTC.

Only a few counts were recorded for this clonotype. The chain recombines TRBV7-9 with TRBJ2-7, with no clear D. This CDR3 spans 12 amino acids. The V gene lost 2 bases and the J gene lost 5 bases, with 7 bases spanning the gap. Germline lookup yields CDR1 SEHNR and CDR2 FQNEAQ (reference sequence). This CDR3 reads CASSLMQDEQYF. The DNA for the CDR3 is TGTGCCAGCAGCTTAATGCAGGACGAGCAGTACTTC.

The sample holds many counts of this clonotype. The rearrangement joins TRBV6-1 to TRBJ2-7; 7 nucleotides line up with TRBD2. Per the germline V gene, CDR1 is MNHNS and CDR2 is SASEGT. CDR3 length: 17 amino acids. J was trimmed by 3 bases and V by 5 bases; bases with no gene match: 16. The CDR3 is CASSHPGGAGLDYEQYF. The CDR3 nucleotides read TGTGCCAGCAGTCACCCCGGGGGAGCGGGATTAGACTACGAGCAGTACTTC.

This clonotype was counted ten times or more. This chain uses TRBV6-1 with TRBJ2-1; 11 nucleotides line up with TRBD2. V shed 5 bases and J 5 bases; nucleotides not matched to a gene: 5. The CDR3 is 15 residues long. Germline lookup yields CDR1 MNHNS and CDR2 SASEGT. CDR3 residues: CASSRLAGNHNEQFF. DNA of the CDR3: TGTGCCAGCAGTCGACTAGCGGGAAACCACAATGAGCAGTTCTTC.

V gene TRBV27 combines with J gene TRBJ1-6; no definite D call. The CDR3 is 12 residues long. The V and J ends lost 4 bases and 7 bases respectively, with 5 bases between them. Germline CDR1 MNHEY, CDR2 SMNVEV (reference sequence). The CDR3 loop is CASSYSNSPLHF. The CDR3 DNA reads TGTGCCAGCAGTTATTCAAATTCACCCCTCCACTTT.

With respect to this clonotype: This may be a read error: a much more frequent sequence differs by one nucleotide. J is TRBJ2-2 and V is TRBV13; no firm D call. The CDR3 sequence is 16 residues long. Germline V gene lookup returns CDR1 PRHDT and CDR2 FYEKMQ (reference sequence). DNA of the CDR3: TGTGTCAGCAGCTCCACCGGTCCCCAGAACACCGGGGAGCTGTTTTTT. Amino acid sequence: CVSSSTGPQNTGELFF.

The gene calls are TRBV27 and TRBJ2-7; 10 nucleotides match TRBD2. CDR1 and CDR2 from the germline V gene are MNHEY and SMNVEV (reference sequence). This CDR3 is 16 amino acids long. Germline trimming cut 8 bases from V and 2 bases from J; bases unmatched to any gene: 12. CDR3 region: CASGNNLAGGTYEQYF. The DNA of the CDR3 is TGTGCCAGCGGAAATAATTTAGCGGGAGGAACCTACGAGCAGTACTTC.